Sequencing of this T cell receptor beta chain was carried out in a study of vaccination and CD4 T cells after COVID-19. About the research overall: Post-vaccine sample collection happened at a median of 72 days after dose two, ranging 14 to 241.

Sample treatment: roughly 11-day PBMC culture with coronavirus spike peptide pools or control peptides (ViraFEST assay). Positive PCR tests were logged from March through December 2020, ahead of US Alpha, Beta and Delta variants. PBMCs, plated at approximately 2 million per well, were grown in the presence of around 10 IU/ml IL-2 and 10 ug/ml peptide pools. Trimming took 2 bases from V and 8 from J, leaving 18 bases between them. CDR1 is SQVTM, CDR2 ANQGSEA, per germline. The CDR3 is 14 residues long. Sequencing of cultured CD4+ T cell DNA used the Oncomine TCR Beta short-read assay. In TCRdb, the PCR reads were re-called with MiXCR into one record per CDR3 protein. The top ten clones hold approximately 37% of a sample with 8,000 to 9,500 distinct CDR3 sequences, just over 70% of them seen once. A remark on this clonotype: The antigen remains undetermined.

This clonotype was sampled from a human donor who had recovered from COVID-19. Sequencing input: CD4+ T cells from blood, cultured in vitro. This chain connects TRBV29-1 to TRBJ1-2; D gene unclear. Here the CDR3 DNA reads TGCAGCGTTGAACAAGGTCTCAGAGTGGGGGGCTACACCTTC. Translation: CSVEQGLRVGGYTF.